This T cell receptor (beta chain) was found in a study of T-cell memory formation after mild COVID-19. Overall study context: Largely donor-specific sequence clusters came from a couple of donors.

Whole-study results and caveats: The study found contracting CD4+ clones mainly in CM and EM and contracting CD8+ clones in EMRA. Clones that contracted from day 15 to 85 were balanced CD4/CD8, while later expanders leaned CD4+. The pre-infection memory compartment contained some responding clones, suggesting cross-reactive memory joined.

The sample holds many counts of this clonotype. Its cognate antigen is unknown. TCRdb ran MiXCR on the 5' RACE reads and lists one entry per CDR3 protein. This table has 90,000 to 120,000 distinct CDR3 sequences, under 15% appearing once. The CDR3 sequence is 15 residues long. The V and J ends lost 4 bases and 10 bases respectively, with 21 bases between them. Germline CDR1 is SGHKS and CDR2 is YYEKEE (reference sequence). Input material: PBMCs or a T cell subset sorted from them (not recorded which). The rearrangement joins TRBV5-5 to TRBJ2-1; D unclear. The receptor's source is a man aged 18 to 30 who had mild COVID-19 (a few samples of this study predate the infection). Cell type and time point are not known. The CDR3 is CASSLRAPRVPEQFF. The CDR3 nucleotides are TGTGCCAGCAGCCTTCGGGCCCCCCGGGTTCCGGAGCAGTTCTTC.